This T cell receptor beta chain appears in the sequencing data of a study of identical twins. Overall study results and limits: A lower insertion count was a feature of abundant cord blood beta clonotypes, with no such feature in memory repertoires. The same donors were not followed; conclusions instead depended on cross-sectional statistical analysis. Excess low generation probability was seen in twin-shared out-of-frame alpha sequences.

From germline, CDR1 is SGHDN and CDR2 FVKESK. Trimming shortened V by 2 bases and J by 2 bases, and 11 bases separated the two germline ends. The CDR3 extends over 15 amino acids. One entry per CDR3 protein results from TCRdb running MiXCR on the 5' RACE reads. The sample carries some 1,700,000 distinct CDR3 sequences, about 32% recorded once. The table lists this clonotype with a few counts. The antigen is not known. The chain links TRBV14 to TRBJ2-3; tentatively, D is TRBD1 (5 bases). The sequenced material came from cord blood. This clonotype originated in a newborn girl in good health. For the CDR3, the DNA is TGTGCCAGCAGCCAAACAACAGGTTACACAGATACGCAGTATTTT. It translates to CASSQTTGYTDTQYF.